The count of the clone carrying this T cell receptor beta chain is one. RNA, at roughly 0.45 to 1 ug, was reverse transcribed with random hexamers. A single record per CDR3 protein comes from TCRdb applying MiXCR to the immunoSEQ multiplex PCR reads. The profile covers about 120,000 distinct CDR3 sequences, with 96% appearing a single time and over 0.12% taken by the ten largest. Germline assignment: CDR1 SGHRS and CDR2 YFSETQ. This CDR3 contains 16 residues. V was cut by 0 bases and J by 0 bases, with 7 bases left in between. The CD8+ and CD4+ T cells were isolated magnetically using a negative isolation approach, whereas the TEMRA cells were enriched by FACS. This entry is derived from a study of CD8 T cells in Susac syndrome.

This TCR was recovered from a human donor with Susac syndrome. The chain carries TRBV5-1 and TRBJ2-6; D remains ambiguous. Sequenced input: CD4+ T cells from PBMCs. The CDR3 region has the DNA TGCGCCAGCAGCTTGGGGTTAGCCTCTGGGGCCAACGTCCTGACTTTC. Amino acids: CASSLGLASGANVLTF.